The rows below give T cell receptor beta chains drawn from one sample of a study of shared clonotypes between healthy human individuals. Clones were sequenced by immunoSEQ multiplex PCR, and TCRdb holds only the in-frame ones, with some missing. Among 2.5 million or so clones listed, approximately 94% were seen once. The sequenced sample was naive CD4+ T cells sorted from blood. Source of these receptors: a young man in good health. Both conserved end residues are part of each CDR3. D genes are given only for firm matches. Clone sizes are given selectively: once, few, many, or a class where the clone is expanded.

J gene | CDR3 length | V gene | clone size | D gene | CDR3 protein | CDR3 DNA
TRBJ1-2 | 14 | TRBV14 | once | - | CASSQATGHYGYTF | TGTGCCAGCAGCCAAGCGACAGGTCACTATGGCTACACCTTC
TRBJ2-7 | 15 | TRBV7-8 | - | TRBD1 | CASSIRDRGTYEQYF | TGTGCCAGCAGCATCCGGGACAGGGGTACCTACGAGCAGTACTTC
TRBJ2-5 | 14 | TRBV5-1 | - | - | CASDSGGAGETQYF | TGCGCCAGCGATTCGGGGGGCGCGGGGGAGACCCAGTACTTC
TRBJ2-1 | 11 | TRBV5-1 | - | - | CASSLGTEQFF | TGCGCCAGCAGCTTGGGCACTGAGCAGTTCTTC
TRBJ1-5 | 16 | TRBV5-3 | - | - | CARSLCCGVGNQPQHF | TGTGCCAGAAGCTTGTGTTGCGGGGTTGGCAATCAGCCCCAGCATTTT
TRBJ2-1 | 17 | TRBV11-2 | once | TRBD2 | CASSPALTSGIYNEQFF | TGTGCCAGCAGCCCTGCTCTGACTAGCGGAATATACAATGAGCAGTTCTTC
TRBJ1-6 | 14 | TRBV19 | - | TRBD1 | CASSTDRVGSPLHF | TGTGCCAGTAGTACGGACAGGGTAGGTTCACCCCTCCACTTT
TRBJ2-3 | 14 | TRBV18 | - | TRBD2 | CASSPGIAGDTQYF | TGTGCCAGCTCACCAGGGATAGCGGGTGATACGCAGTATTTT
TRBJ2-3 | 14 | TRBV18 | - | - | CASSPPGKADTQYF | TGTGCCAGCTCACCACCGGGAAAGGCAGATACGCAGTATTTT
TRBJ1-6 | 16 | TRBV13 | - | - | CASSLGGRAGNSPLHF | TGTGCCAGCAGCTTAGGCGGGAGGGCAGGGAATTCACCCCTCCACTTT
TRBJ2-3 | 20 | TRBV27 | - | TRBD2 | CASSPRGKFIVSGSSDTQYF | TGTGCCAGCAGCCCCAGGGGGAAATTTATAGTTAGCGGGAGCTCAGATACGCAGTATTTT
TRBJ1-4 | 14 | TRBV30 | - | - | CAWSFGLANEKLFF | TGTGCCTGGAGCTTCGGGTTGGCTAATGAAAAACTGTTTTTT
TRBJ2-3 | 16 | TRBV5-1 | - | TRBD2 | CASSLGLAGDTDTQYF | TGCGCCAGCAGCTTGGGACTAGCGGGGGACACAGATACGCAGTATTTT
TRBJ1-4 | 15 | TRBV4-3 | - | - | CASSQASGTSEKLFF | TGCGCCAGCAGCCAAGCGTCCGGGACAAGCGAAAAACTGTTTTTT
TRBJ2-7 | 14 | TRBV10-3 | - | - | CAISDGLSSYEQYF | TGTGCCATCAGTGATGGGCTAAGCTCCTACGAGCAGTACTTC
TRBJ1-5 | 14 | TRBV5-1 | few | TRBD1 | CASSSGQPNQPQHF | TGCGCCAGCAGCTCGGGACAGCCGAATCAGCCCCAGCATTTT
TRBJ2-7 | 14 | TRBV5-1 | - | - | CASSATDSSYEQYF | TGCGCCAGCAGCGCGACTGATAGCTCCTACGAGCAGTACTTC
TRBJ1-1 | 14 | TRBV18 | - | TRBD1 | CASSPPDRLPEAFF | TGTGCCAGCTCACCACCGGACAGGCTACCTGAAGCTTTCTTT
TRBJ2-3 | 13 | TRBV7-3 | - | - | CASSPADRDTQYF | TGTGCCAGCAGCCCCGCCGACAGGGATACGCAGTATTTT
TRBJ2-7 | 14 | TRBV7-2 | - | TRBD2 | CASSFERGRYEQYF | TGTGCCAGCAGCTTCGAGCGGGGACGGTACGAGCAGTACTTC
TRBJ2-3 | 18 | TRBV30 | - | TRBD1 | CAWSVGTVRLADTDTQYF | TGTGCCTGGAGTGTGGGGACAGTCCGATTGGCGGACACAGATACGCAGTATTTT
TRBJ1-1 | 15 | TRBV9 | few | - | CASSVGGTASTEAFF | TGTGCCAGCAGCGTAGGAGGGACGGCAAGCACTGAAGCTTTCTTT
TRBJ1-3 | 15 | TRBV1 | - | - | CTSSQGGRYGNTIYF | TGCACCAGCAGCCAAGGGGGGCGGTACGGAAACACCATATATTTT
TRBJ2-3 | 15 | TRBV2 | - | TRBD1 | CASLPTGRFTDTQYF | TGTGCCAGCTTACCGACAGGGCGATTCACAGATACGCAGTATTTT